These 2 T cell receptor beta chains were sequenced from one sample in a study of blood T cell repertoires in COVID-19 (dated by TCRdb to the early 2020s). Library generation was performed with the immunoSEQ multiplex PCR assay. TCRdb obtained this table from immuneACCESS and retained in-frame rearrangements with V and J assigned. These tables miss some clones; where compared with another copy, unresolved V genes account for less than half of the shortfall, and the remainder is unexplained. The sample table lists around 190,000 clones, roughly 84% of them with a count of one. The ten largest clones add up to around 3.5% of the sample. The sequenced material came from PBMCs or T cells enriched from blood (not recorded which). Receptors were obtained from a woman younger than 45 who had recovered from COVID-19.

The rearrangement joins TRBV29-1 to TRBJ1-2, with 7 bases identical to TRBD1. The length of the CDR3 is 14 residues. The V gene end was trimmed by 2 bases and the J gene end by 3 bases; junction bases not matched to a gene: 6. Germline V gene sequence: CDR1 SQVTM, CDR2 ANQGSEA. CDR3 nucleotides: TGCAGCGTTGAAAGGCGGGACAGCTACTATGGCTACACCTTC. This codes for CSVERRDSYYGYTF.

The chain recombines TRBV6-5 with TRBJ2-5; 8 bases match TRBD2. V lost 10 bases and J lost 4; bases outside the gene matches: 11. This CDR3 is 14 amino acids long. Germline V gene lookup returns CDR1 MNHEY and CDR2 SVGAGI. For the CDR3, the DNA is TGTGCCACCTCCCTGGCGGGAGGTTCAGAGACCCAGTACTTC. Translating it yields CATSLAGGSETQYF.